The T cell receptor beta chain under discussion was sequenced for a study of control samples from healthy donors and cancer patients. Germline CDR1 and CDR2: SGHRS and YFSETQ. V shed 2 bases and J shed 2 bases, with 13 bases lying between them. The CDR3 contains 15 residues. Libraries were prepared by immunoSEQ multiplex PCR; TCRdb keeps only in-frame clonotypes and omits some of them. The sample shows 46,000 or so clones, more than 80% of them seen only once. The source is a man aged 30 to 45 with colorectal cancer. This chain joins TRBV5-1 and TRBJ1-1; D not certain. The sample comprised PBMCs. The CDR3 is CASSLWAVSNTEAFF. The CDR3 coding sequence is TGCGCCAGCAGCTTATGGGCAGTATCTAACACTGAAGCTTTCTTT. Combining the CDR3 with reference TRBV5-1 and TRBJ1-1 gives the whole variable domain KAGVTQTPRYLIKTRGQQVTLSCSPISGHRSVSWYQQTPGQGLQFLFEYFSETQRNKGNFPGRFSGRQFSNSRSEMNVSTLELGDSALYLCASSLWAVSNTEAFFGQGTRLTVV.